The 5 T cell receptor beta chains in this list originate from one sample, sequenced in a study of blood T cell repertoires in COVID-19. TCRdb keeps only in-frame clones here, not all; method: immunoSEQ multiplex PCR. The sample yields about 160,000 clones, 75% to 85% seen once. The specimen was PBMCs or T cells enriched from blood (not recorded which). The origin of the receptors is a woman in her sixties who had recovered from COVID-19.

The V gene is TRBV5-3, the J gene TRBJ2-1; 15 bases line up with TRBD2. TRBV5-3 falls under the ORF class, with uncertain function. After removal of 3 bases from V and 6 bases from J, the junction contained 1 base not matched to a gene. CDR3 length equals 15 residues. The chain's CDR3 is CARSWTSGGANEQFF. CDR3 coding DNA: TGTGCCAGAAGCTGGACTAGCGGGGGGGCCAATGAGCAGTTCTTC.

CDR3 DNA sequence: TGTGCCAGCAGCCAATCCAGGCGATTGAACACTGAAGCTTTCTTT. Residues: CASSQSRRLNTEAFF. The chain carries TRBV14 and TRBJ1-1; unclear D gene. V gave up 2 bases and J gave up 0 bases, with 10 bases separating them. The CDR3 has 15 residues. Germline CDR1 reads SGHDN; CDR2 reads FVKESK. The full variable domain, its missing parts supplied by reference TRBV14 and TRBJ1-1, is EAGVTQFPSHSVIEKGQTVTLRCDPISGHDNLYWYRRVMGKEIKFLLHFVKESKQDESGMPNNRFLAERTGGTYSTLKVQPAELEDSGVYFCASSQSRRLNTEAFFGQGTRLTVV.

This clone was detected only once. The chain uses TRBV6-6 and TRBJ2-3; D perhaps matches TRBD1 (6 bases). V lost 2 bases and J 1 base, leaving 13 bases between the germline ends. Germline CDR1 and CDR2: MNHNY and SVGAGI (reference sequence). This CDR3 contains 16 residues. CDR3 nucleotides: TGTGCCAGCAGTTACATGGGGGCGTCTGGCACAGATACGCAGTATTTT. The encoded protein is CASSYMGASGTDTQYF.

The CDR3 spells CAISGGRSTDTQYF. In nucleotides, the CDR3 is TGTGCCATCAGTGGGGGGCGGAGCACAGATACGCAGTATTTT. The rearrangement joins TRBV10-3 to TRBJ2-3; TRBD1 is a possible D gene (6 bases). Trimming left V 4 bases short and J 0 bases short, with 8 bases between. The CDR3 contains 14 residues. CDR1 and CDR2 (germline): ENHRY, SYGVKD.

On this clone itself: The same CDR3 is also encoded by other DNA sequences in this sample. The CDR3 is CASSLGLAGGSDTQYF. CDR3 in DNA: TGCGCCAGCAGCTTGGGTTTAGCGGGGGGGTCAGATACGCAGTATTTT. V and J are TRBV5-1 and TRBJ2-3; 11 positions agree with TRBD2. V dropped 0 bases and J dropped 4; count of bases not matched to a gene: 4. CDR1 and CDR2 (germline): SGHRS, YFSETQ. The CDR3 length is 16 residues.